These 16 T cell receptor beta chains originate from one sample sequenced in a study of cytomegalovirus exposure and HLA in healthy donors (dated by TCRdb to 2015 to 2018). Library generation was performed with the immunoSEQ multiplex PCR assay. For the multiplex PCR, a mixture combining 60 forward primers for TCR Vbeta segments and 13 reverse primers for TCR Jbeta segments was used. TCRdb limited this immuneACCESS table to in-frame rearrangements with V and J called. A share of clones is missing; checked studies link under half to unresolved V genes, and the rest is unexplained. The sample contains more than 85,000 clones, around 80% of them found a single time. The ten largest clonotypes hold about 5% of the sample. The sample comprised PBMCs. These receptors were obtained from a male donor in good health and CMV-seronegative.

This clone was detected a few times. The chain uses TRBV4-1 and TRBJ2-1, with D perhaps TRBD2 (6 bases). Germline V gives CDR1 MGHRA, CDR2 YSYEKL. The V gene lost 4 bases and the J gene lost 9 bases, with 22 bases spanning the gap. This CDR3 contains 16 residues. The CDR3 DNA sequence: TGCGCCAGCAGCCTACAGGTCACTAGCTTGGGGACTGAGCAGTTCTTC. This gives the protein CASSLQVTSLGTEQFF.

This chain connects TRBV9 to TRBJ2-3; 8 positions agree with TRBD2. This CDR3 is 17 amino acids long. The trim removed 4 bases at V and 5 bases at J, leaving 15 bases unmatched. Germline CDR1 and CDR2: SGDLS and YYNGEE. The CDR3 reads CASSQRRSGTSEDTQYF. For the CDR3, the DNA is TGTGCCAGCAGCCAACGTCGCTCCGGGACTAGTGAAGATACGCAGTATTTT.

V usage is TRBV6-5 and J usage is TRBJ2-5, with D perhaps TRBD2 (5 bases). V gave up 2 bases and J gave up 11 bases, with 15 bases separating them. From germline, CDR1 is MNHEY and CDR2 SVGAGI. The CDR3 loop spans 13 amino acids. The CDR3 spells CASSYVEAGEQYF. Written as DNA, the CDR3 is TGTGCCAGCAGTTACGTGGAGGCTGGGGAGCAGTACTTC.

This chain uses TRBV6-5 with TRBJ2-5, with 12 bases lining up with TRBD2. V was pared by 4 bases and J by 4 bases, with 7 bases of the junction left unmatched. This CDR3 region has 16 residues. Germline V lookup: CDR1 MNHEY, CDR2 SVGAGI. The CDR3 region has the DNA TGTGCCAGCAGTTGGACTAGCGGGAAGCCAGGAGAGACCCAGTACTTC. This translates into CASSWTSGKPGETQYF.

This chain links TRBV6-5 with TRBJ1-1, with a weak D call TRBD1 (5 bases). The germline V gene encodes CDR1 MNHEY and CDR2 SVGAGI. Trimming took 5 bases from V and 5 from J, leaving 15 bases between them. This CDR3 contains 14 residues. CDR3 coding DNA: TGTGCCAGCAGTCGCTCTGGGGGAGGGACTGAAGCTTTCTTT. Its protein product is CASSRSGGGTEAFF.

CDR3 protein: CASRTGTTHNEQFF. The DNA for the CDR3 is TGTGCCAGCCGGACAGGGACTACCCACAATGAGCAGTTCTTC. V is TRBV6-5 and J is TRBJ2-1, with D tentatively TRBD1 (8 bases). In germline, CDR1 is MNHEY, CDR2 SVGAGI. The CDR3 is 14 residues long. V was shortened by 8 bases and J by 5 bases, with 16 bases between the two germline ends.

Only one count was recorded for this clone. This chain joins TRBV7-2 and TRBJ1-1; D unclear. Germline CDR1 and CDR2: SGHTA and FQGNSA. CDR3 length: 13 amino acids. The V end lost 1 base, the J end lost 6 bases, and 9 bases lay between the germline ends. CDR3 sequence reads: CASSLDRVAEAFF. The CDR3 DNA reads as TGTGCCAGCAGCTTAGACCGTGTAGCTGAAGCTTTCTTT.

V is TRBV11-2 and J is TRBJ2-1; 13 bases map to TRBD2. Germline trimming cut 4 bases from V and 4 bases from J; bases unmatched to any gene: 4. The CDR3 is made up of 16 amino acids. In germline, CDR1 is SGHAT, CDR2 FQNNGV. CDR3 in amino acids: CASSSGTSGAYNEQFF. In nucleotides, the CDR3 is TGTGCCAGCAGCTCCGGGACTAGCGGGGCATACAATGAGCAGTTCTTC.

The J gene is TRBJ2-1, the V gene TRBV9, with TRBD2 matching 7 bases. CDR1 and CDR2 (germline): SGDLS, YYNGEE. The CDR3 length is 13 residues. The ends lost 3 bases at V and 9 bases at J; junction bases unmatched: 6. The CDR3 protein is CASSATSEGEQFF. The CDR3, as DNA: TGTGCCAGCAGCGCAACTAGCGAGGGTGAGCAGTTCTTC.

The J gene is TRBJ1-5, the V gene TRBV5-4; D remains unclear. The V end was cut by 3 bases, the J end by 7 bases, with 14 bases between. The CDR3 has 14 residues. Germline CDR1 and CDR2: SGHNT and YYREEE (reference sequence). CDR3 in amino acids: CASSSWGGNQPQHF. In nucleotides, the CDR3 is TGTGCCAGCAGCTCTTGGGGAGGTAACCAGCCCCAGCATTTT.

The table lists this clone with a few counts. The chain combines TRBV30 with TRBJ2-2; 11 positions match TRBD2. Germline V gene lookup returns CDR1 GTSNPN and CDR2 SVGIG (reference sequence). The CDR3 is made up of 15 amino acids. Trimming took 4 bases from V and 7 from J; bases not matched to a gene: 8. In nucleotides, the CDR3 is TGTGCCTGGAAACTAGCGGGAGTAGAGGTCGGGGAGCTGTTTTTT. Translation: CAWKLAGVEVGELFF.

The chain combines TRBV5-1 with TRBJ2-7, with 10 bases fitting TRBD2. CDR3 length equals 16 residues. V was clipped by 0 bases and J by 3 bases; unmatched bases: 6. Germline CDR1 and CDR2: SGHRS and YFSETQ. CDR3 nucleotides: TGCGCCAGCAGCTTGGTGGTAGCGGGAGGCAACTACGAGCAGTACTTC. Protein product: CASSLVVAGGNYEQYF.

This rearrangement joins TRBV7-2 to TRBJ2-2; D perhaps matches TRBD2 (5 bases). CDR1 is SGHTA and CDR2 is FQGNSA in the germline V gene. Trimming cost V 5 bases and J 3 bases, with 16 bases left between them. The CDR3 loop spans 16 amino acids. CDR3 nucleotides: TGTGCCAGCAGCATAAAGTTTGGGGAGTACACCGGGGAGCTGTTTTTT. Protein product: CASSIKFGEYTGELFF. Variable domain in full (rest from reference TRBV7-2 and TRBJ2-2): GAGVSQSPSNKVTEKGKDVELRCDPISGHTALYWYRQSLGQGLEFLIYFQGNSAPDKSGLPSDRFSAERTGGSVSTLTIQRTQQEDSAVYLCASSIKFGEYTGELFFGEGSRLTVL.

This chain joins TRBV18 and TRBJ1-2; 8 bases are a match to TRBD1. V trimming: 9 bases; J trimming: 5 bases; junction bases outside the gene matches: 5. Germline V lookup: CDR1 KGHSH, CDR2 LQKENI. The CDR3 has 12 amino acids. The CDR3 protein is CASKTGDYGYTF. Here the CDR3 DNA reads TGTGCCAGTAAGACAGGGGATTATGGCTACACCTTC.

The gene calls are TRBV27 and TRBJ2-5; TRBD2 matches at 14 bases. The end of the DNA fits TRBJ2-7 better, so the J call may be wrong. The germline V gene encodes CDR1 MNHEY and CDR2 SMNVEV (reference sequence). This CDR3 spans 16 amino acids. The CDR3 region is CASSWGTSGSSHEQYF. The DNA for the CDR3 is TGTGCCAGCAGTTGGGGGACTAGCGGGAGTAGCCACGAGCAGTACTTC.

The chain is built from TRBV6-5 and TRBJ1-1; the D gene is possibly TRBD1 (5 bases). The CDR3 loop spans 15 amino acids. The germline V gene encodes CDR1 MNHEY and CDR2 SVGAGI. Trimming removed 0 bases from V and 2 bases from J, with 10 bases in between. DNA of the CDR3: TGTGCCAGCAGTTACTCTCGGCAGGGAAACACTGAAGCTTTCTTT. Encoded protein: CASSYSRQGNTEAFF.